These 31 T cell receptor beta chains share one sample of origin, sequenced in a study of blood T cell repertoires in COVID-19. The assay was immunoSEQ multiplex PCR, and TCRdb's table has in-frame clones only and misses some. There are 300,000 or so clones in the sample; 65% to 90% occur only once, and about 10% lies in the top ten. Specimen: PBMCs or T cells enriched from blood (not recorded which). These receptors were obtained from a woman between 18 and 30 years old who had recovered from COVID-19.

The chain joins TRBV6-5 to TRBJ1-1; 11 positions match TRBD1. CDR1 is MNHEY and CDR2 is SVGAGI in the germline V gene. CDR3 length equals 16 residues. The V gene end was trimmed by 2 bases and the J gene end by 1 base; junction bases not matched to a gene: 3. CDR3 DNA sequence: TGTGCCAGCAGTTACAGCGGGACAGGGGGGAACACTGAAGCTTTCTTT. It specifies CASSYSGTGGNTEAFF.

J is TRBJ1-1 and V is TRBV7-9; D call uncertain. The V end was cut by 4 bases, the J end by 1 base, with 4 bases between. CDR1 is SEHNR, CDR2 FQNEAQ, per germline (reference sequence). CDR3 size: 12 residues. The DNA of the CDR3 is TGTGCCAGCAGCTATCGGAACACTGAAGCTTTCTTT. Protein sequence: CASSYRNTEAFF.

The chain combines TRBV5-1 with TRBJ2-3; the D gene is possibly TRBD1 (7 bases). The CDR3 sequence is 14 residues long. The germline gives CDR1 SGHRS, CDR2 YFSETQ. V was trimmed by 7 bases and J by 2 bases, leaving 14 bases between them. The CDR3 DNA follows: TGCGCCAGCCTATCAGGGGGGAACACAGATACGCAGTATTTT. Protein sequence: CASLSGGNTDTQYF.

CDR3 coding DNA: TGTGCCAGCAGCGTAGCACTAGCGGGAGGCACCGGGGAGCTGTTTTTT. The encoded protein is CASSVALAGGTGELFF. The chain has TRBV9 and TRBJ2-2; TRBD2 matches at 12 bases. Looked up from germline, CDR1 is SGDLS and CDR2 is YYNGEE. CDR3 size: 16 residues. V was pared by 0 bases and J by 4 bases, with 1 base of the junction left unmatched.

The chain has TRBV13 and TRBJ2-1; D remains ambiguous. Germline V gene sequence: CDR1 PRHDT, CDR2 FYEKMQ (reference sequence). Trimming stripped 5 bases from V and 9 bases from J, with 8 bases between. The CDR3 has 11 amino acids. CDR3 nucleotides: TGTGCCAGCAGCCGGTCTATTGAGCAGTTCTTC. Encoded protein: CASSRSIEQFF.

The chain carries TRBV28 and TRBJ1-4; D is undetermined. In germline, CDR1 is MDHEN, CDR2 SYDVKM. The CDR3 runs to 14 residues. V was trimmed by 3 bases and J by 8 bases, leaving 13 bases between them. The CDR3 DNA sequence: TGTGCCAGCAGTTTCGCCAAACCGCGGGAAAAACTGTTTTTT. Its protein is CASSFAKPREKLFF.

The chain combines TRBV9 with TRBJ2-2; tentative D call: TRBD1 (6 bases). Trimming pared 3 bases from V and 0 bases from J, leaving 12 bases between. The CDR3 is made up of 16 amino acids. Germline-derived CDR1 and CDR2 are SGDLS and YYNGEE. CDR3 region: CASSATGTPNTGELFF. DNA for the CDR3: TGTGCCAGCAGCGCGACCGGGACACCGAACACCGGGGAGCTGTTTTTT.

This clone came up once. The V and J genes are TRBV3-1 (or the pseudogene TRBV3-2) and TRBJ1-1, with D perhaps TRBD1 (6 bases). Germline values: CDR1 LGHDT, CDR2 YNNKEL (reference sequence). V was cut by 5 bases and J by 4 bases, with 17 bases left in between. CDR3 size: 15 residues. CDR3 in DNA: TGTGCCAGCAGCAACGGACAGATGGGTTTCACTGAAGCTTTCTTT. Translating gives CASSNGQMGFTEAFF.

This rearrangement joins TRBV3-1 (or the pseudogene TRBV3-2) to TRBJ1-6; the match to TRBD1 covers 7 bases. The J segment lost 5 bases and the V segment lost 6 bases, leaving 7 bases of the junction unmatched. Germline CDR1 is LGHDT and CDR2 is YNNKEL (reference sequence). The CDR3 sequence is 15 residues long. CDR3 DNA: TGTGCCAGCAGGGAAAGGGACAGAGATAATTCACCCCTCCACTTT. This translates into CASRERDRDNSPLHF.

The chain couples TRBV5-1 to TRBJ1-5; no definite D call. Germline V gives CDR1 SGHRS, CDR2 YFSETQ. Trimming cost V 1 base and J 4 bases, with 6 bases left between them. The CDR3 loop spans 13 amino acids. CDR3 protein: CASSLYLNQPQHF. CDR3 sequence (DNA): TGCGCCAGCAGCTTGTATCTTAATCAGCCCCAGCATTTT.

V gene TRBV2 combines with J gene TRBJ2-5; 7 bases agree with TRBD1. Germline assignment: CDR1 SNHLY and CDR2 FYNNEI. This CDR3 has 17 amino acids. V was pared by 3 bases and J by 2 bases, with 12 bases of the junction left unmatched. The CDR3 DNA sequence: TGTGCCAGCAGTGACTACGGACAGGCTAAAATGCAAGAGACCCAGTACTTC. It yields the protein CASSDYGQAKMQETQYF.

The CDR3 DNA sequence: TGCGCCAGCAGCTTGGCCCTAGCGGCCGGCACAGATACGCAGTATTTT. Residues: CASSLALAAGTDTQYF. J is TRBJ2-3 and V is TRBV5-1; the match to TRBD2 covers 7 bases. V dropped 0 bases and J dropped 1; count of bases not matched to a gene: 5. CDR3 length: 16 residues. Germline V gene sequence: CDR1 SGHRS, CDR2 YFSETQ.

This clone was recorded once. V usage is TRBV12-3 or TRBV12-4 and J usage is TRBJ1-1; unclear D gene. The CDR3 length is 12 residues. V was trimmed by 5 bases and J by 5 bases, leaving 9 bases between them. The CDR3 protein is CASSPLRTEAFF. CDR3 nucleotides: TGTGCCAGCAGTCCCCTCCGGACTGAAGCTTTCTTT.

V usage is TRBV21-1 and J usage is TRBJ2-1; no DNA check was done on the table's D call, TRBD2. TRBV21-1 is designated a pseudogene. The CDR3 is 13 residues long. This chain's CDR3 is CASHIVRGNEQFF. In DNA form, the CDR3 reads TGTGCCAGCCATATAGTCCGGGGCAATGAGCAGTTCTTC.

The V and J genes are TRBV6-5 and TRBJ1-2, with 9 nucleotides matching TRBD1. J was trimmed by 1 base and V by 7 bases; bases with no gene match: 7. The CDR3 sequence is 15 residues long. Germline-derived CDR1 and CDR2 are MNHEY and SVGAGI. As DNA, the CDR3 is TGTGCCAGCAAGCAACAGGGGGCTCATAACTATGGCTACACCTTC. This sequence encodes CASKQQGAHNYGYTF.

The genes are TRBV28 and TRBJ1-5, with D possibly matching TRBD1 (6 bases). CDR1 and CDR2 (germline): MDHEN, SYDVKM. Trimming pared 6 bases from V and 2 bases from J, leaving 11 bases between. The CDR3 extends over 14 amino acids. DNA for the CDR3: TGTGCCAGCAGCTGGGACATCGGCAATCAGCCCCAGCATTTT. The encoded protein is CASSWDIGNQPQHF.

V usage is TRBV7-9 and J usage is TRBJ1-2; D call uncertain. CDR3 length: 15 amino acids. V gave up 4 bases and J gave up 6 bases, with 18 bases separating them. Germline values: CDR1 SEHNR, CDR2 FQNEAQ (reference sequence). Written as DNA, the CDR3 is TGTGCCAGCAGCTCTCCAGGTCCTCTTAAGGATGGCTACACCTTC. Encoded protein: CASSSPGPLKDGYTF.

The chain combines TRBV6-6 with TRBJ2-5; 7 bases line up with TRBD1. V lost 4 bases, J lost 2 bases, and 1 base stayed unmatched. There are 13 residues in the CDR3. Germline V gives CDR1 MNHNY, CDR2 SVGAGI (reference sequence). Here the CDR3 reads CASSSQGQETQYF. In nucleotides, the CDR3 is TGTGCCAGCAGTTCACAGGGGCAAGAGACCCAGTACTTC.

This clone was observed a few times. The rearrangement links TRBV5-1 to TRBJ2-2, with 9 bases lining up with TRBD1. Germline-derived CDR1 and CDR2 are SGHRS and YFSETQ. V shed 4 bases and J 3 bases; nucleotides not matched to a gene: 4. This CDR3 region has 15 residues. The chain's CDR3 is CASSDRDRDTGELFF. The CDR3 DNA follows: TGCGCCAGCAGCGATCGGGACAGGGACACCGGGGAGCTGTTTTTT.

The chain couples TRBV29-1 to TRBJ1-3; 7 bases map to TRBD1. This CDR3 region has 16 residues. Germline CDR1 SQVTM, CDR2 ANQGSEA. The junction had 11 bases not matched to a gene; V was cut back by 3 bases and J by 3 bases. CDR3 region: CSVERGTEYSGNTIYF. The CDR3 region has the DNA TGCAGCGTTGAGAGGGGGACAGAGTATAGTGGAAACACCATATATTTT.

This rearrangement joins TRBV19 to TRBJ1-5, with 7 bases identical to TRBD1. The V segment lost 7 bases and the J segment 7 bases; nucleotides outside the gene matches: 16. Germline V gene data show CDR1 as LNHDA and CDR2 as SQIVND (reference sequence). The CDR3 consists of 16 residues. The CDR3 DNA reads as TGTGCCAGTAACCCGGGGACAGCTAGGTTCGGGCAGCCCCAGCATTTT. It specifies CASNPGTARFGQPQHF.

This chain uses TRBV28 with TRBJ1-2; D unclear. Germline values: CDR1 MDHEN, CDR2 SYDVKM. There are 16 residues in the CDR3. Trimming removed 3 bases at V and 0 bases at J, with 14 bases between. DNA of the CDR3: TGTGCCAGCAGTTTCCCGGATCTGGGAGCTAACTATGGCTACACCTTC. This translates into CASSFPDLGANYGYTF.

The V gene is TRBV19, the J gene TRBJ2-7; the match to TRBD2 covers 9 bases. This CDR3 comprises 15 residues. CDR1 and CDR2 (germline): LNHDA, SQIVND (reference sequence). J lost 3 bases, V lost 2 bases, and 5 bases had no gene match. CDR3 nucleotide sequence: TGTGCCAGTAGTATATTCAGCGGGGGGCGCTACGAGCAGTACTTC. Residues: CASSIFSGGRYEQYF.

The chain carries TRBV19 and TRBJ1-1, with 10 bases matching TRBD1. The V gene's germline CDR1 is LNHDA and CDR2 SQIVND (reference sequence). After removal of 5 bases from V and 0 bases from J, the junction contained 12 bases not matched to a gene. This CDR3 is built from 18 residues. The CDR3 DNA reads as TGTGCCAGTAGTTTTCCCTCCGGACAGGGGGACTTGAACACTGAAGCTTTCTTT. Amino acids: CASSFPSGQGDLNTEAFF.

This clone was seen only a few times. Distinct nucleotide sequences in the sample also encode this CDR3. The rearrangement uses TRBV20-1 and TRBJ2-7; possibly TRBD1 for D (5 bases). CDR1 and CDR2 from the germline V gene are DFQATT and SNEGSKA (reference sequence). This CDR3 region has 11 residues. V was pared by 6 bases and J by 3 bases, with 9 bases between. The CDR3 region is CSAADSYEQYF. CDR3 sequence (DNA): TGCAGTGCCGCCGACAGCTACGAGCAGTACTTC.

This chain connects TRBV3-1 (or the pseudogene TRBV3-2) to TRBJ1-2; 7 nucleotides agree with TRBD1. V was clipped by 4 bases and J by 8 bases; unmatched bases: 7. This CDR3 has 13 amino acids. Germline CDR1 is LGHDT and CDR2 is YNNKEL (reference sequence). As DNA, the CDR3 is TGTGCCAGCAGCCTCCAGGGGGAGTTGGGCTACACCTTC. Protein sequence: CASSLQGELGYTF.

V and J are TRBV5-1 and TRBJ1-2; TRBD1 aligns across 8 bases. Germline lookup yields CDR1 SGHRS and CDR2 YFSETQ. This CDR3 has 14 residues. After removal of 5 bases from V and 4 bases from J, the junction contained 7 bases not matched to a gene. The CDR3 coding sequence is TGCGCCAGCAGACCGACCGGGACAGGCTATGGCTACACCTTC. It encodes CASRPTGTGYGYTF.

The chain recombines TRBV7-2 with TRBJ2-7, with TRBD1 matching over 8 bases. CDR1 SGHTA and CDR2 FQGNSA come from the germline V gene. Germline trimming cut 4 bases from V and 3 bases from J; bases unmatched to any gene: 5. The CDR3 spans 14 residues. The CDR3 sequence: CASSSYRGNYEQYF. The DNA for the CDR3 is TGTGCCAGCAGCTCTTACAGGGGGAACTACGAGCAGTACTTC.

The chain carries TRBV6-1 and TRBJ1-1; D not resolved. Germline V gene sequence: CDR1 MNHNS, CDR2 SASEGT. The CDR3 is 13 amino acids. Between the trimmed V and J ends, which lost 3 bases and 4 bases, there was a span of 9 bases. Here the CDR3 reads CASSDTVFTEAFF. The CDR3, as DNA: TGTGCCAGCAGTGACACGGTCTTCACTGAAGCTTTCTTT.

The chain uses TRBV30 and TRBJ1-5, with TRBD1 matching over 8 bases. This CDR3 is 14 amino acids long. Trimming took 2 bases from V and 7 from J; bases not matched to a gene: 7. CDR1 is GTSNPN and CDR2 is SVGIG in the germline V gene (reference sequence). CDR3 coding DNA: TGTGCCTGGAGTCGACAGGGGTTGGGGCAGCCCCAGCATTTT. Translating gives CAWSRQGLGQPQHF.

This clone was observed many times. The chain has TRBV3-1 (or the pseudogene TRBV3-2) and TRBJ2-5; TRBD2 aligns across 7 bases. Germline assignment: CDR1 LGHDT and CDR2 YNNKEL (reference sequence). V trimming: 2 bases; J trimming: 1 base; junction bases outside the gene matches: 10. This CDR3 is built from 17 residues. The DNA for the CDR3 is TGTGCCAGCAGCCAACGGGGGAGGGCCTTTTCCCAAGAGACCCAGTACTTC. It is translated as CASSQRGRAFSQETQYF.